This record covers a single T cell receptor (beta chain). A second PCR, run for about 7 to 11 cycles, used a sample-barcoded 5' primer plus a J-beta primer mix. Individual samples furnished no less than 3 million CDR3-containing paired-end reads apiece. TCRdb used MiXCR to reprocess the 5' RACE reads, holding one entry per CDR3 protein. This table holds about a million distinct CDR3 sequences, roughly 51% found once. These data are taken from a study of blood T cells in healthy people across ages. Donors ranged from 6 to 90 years old and were healthy Caucasians in Russia. Samples each yielded at least 5.5 micrograms of total RNA. CDR3 length: 13 amino acids. J was trimmed by 7 bases and V by 9 bases; bases with no gene match: 6. Germline V lookup: CDR1 SNHLY, CDR2 FYNNEI.

The rearrangement links TRBV2 to TRBJ1-6; 7 nucleotides align to TRBD1. The origin of this receptor is a woman between 55 and 75 years old in good health. The sequencing sample was made of blood. CDR3 loop: CASEGTENSPLHF. CDR3 nucleotide sequence: TGTGCCAGTGAGGGGACAGAAAATTCACCCCTCCACTTT.